This TCR beta chain was documented in a study of blood T cell repertoires in COVID-19. For the study at large: Recovery among Cohort 3 donors was established by two negative PCRs, clearance, or symptom resolution. Some COVID-19 samples were acute and others convalescent; all came from the United States, Italy and Spain.

Everyone who took part was roughly 18 to 100 years old, and they came from roughly 25 US areas. In the authors' methods: Amplification with reference gene primers provided the estimates of nucleated cell counts. Data came from immunoSEQ multiplex PCR; TCRdb stores just in-frame clones and leaves some out. V and J calls and clone size are as listed in that table; D and trimming were resolved from the DNA. The profile shows more than 120,000 clones, over 75% of them singletons. The CDR3 has 14 residues. Trimming removed 0 bases from V and 5 bases from J; junction bases left unmatched: 3. Germline lookup yields CDR1 SGDLS and CDR2 YYNGEE.

Sequenced sample: PBMCs or T cells enriched from blood (not recorded which). The TCR sequence derives from a man aged 45-65 years in a cohort exposed to, infected with or recovered from COVID-19 (not recorded which). The chain employs TRBV9 and TRBJ2-7, with 9 nucleotides matching TRBD2. The CDR3 region has the DNA TGTGCCAGCAGCGTAGGCGGGGGGGCACACGAGCAGTACTTC. Its protein product is CASSVGGGAHEQYF.